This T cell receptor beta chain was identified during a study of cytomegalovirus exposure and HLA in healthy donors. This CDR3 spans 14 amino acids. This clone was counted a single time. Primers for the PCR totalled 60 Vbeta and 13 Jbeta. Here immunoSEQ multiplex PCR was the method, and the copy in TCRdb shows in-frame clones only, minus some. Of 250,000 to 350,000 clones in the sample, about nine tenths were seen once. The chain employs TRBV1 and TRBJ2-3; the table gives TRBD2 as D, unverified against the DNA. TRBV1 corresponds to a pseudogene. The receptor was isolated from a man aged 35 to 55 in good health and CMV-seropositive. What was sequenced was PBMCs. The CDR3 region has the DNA TGCACCAGCAGCCAAAGTCTAGTCACAGATACGCAGTATTTT. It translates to CTSSQSLVTDTQYF.